This passage covers 18 T cell receptor beta chains from one sample sequenced in a study of neurological immune-mediated disorders. TCRdb reprocessed the 5' RACE reads via MiXCR and lists one record per CDR3 protein. This sample carries tens of thousands of distinct CDR3 sequences, 10% of them seen once, and the ten largest clones take more than 1.5%. Sequencing input: PBMCs. The receptors shown here come from a middle-aged man in good health.

V and J are TRBV6-1 and TRBJ1-5; D is possibly TRBD1 (5 bases). The V gene's germline CDR1 is MNHNS and CDR2 SASEGT. Deletions cut 7 bases from V and 3 bases from J, with 10 bases between. There are 13 residues in the CDR3. CDR3 sequence reads: CASNTGFNQPQHF. The CDR3 bases are TGTGCCAGCAATACAGGTTTCAATCAGCCCCAGCATTTT.

This clonotype was observed at least ten times. The V and J genes are TRBV12-3 or TRBV12-4 and TRBJ2-7; D gene uncertain. CDR3 length equals 13 residues. The V end lost 6 bases, the J end lost 8 bases, and 17 bases lay between the germline ends. The CDR3, as DNA: TGTGCCAGCAGGTCAGGCGGTTCGGGTAAGCAGTACTTC. Translated: CASRSGGSGKQYF.

This clonotype was counted ten times or more. The chain links TRBV28 to TRBJ2-1, with 13 nucleotides matching TRBD2. After removal of 6 bases from V and 5 bases from J, the junction contained 10 bases not matched to a gene. Germline-derived CDR1 and CDR2 are MDHEN and SYDVKM. The CDR3 has 17 amino acids. This CDR3 is CASRTTSLAGGHNEQFF. The CDR3, as DNA: TGTGCCAGCAGGACCACTTCACTAGCGGGAGGGCACAATGAGCAGTTCTTC.

This clonotype was counted many times. The chain is built from TRBV29-1 and TRBJ2-3, with TRBD1 as a possible D gene (5 bases). V was clipped by 4 bases and J by 4 bases, with 9 bases between them. The CDR3 length is 12 residues. Per germline, CDR1 SQVTM and CDR2 ANQGSEA. As DNA, the CDR3 is TGCAGCGTTGTTGGGGCCGCAGATACGCAGTATTTT. Residues: CSVVGAADTQYF.

This clonotype was detected ten times or more. The chain employs TRBV5-1 and TRBJ2-5, with TRBD2 matching 10 bases. The germline V gene encodes CDR1 SGHRS and CDR2 YFSETQ. The V and J ends lost 2 bases and 3 bases, in that order; junction bases with no gene match: 4. This CDR3 comprises 15 residues. CDR3 loop: CASSFVGLAEETQYF. For the CDR3, the DNA is TGCGCCAGCAGCTTCGTAGGACTAGCGGAAGAGACCCAGTACTTC.

This clonotype was found many times. The V gene is TRBV3-1, the J gene TRBJ2-1, with TRBD2 matching over 11 bases. Trimming took 3 bases from V and 7 from J; bases not matched to a gene: 11. The CDR3 runs to 17 residues. Germline CDR1 reads LGHDT; CDR2 reads YNNKEL (reference sequence). The CDR3 nucleotides read TGTGCCAGCAGCCATTCTCGACTAGCGGGATCAGCGAATGAGCAGTTCTTC. This sequence encodes CASSHSRLAGSANEQFF.

This clonotype was seen repeatedly, ten times or more. The gene calls are TRBV5-1 and TRBJ2-7, with D hard to call. CDR1 and CDR2 from the germline V gene are SGHRS and YFSETQ. The CDR3 covers 15 residues. With 6 bases removed from V and 3 bases from J, the gap between germline ends came to 19 bases. The chain's CDR3 is CASKAGNGFYYEQYF. DNA for the CDR3: TGCGCCAGCAAGGCAGGCAACGGATTCTACTACGAGCAGTACTTC.

To note about this clonotype: Since a much larger clone is just one base distant, this may be a read error. The chain uses TRBV12-3 or TRBV12-4 and TRBJ1-2, with D perhaps TRBD1 (5 bases). The CDR3 is 16 residues long. V dropped 2 bases and J dropped 1 base, with 14 bases sitting between them. The CDR3 here is CASSLPWGIGNYGYTF. The CDR3 coding sequence is TGTGCCAGCAGTTTACCATGGGGGATCGGTAACTATGGCTACACCTTC.

This clonotype was recorded many times. This chain uses TRBV29-1 with TRBJ2-7; D gene unclear. The CDR3 sequence is 12 residues long. V lost 4 bases and J lost 3, with 10 bases in between. Germline CDR1 SQVTM, CDR2 ANQGSEA. The chain's CDR3 is CSVGRTGYEQYF. The DNA for the CDR3 is TGCAGCGTTGGGCGAACGGGCTACGAGCAGTACTTC.

This clonotype is termed medium-sized (0.01 to 0.1%). The rearrangement links TRBV3-1 to TRBJ1-1; a weak D match, TRBD1 (5 bases). There are 16 residues in the CDR3. V was pared by 1 base and J by 5 bases, with 17 bases between. Germline values: CDR1 LGHDT, CDR2 YNNKEL (reference sequence). CDR3 amino acids: CASSQGSGRAKTEAFF. CDR3 nucleotides: TGTGCCAGCAGCCAAGGGAGCGGCAGGGCAAAAACTGAAGCTTTCTTT.

Points on this clonotype: A single base separates this from a much larger clone, so it may be a read error. This chain connects TRBV5-6 to TRBJ2-2; a weak D match, TRBD1 (5 bases). V dropped 4 bases and J dropped 0 bases, with 13 bases sitting between them. CDR1 is SGHDT, CDR2 YYEEEE, per germline. There are 16 residues in the CDR3. In DNA form, the CDR3 reads TGTGCCAGCAGCCACTCCTGGACACCGAACACCGGGGAGCTGTTTTTT. Its translation: CASSHSWTPNTGELFF.

This clonotype was found many times. This chain links TRBV14 with TRBJ2-1; D gene uncertain. V lost 0 bases to trimming and J lost 10 bases, with 10 bases between them. Germline CDR1 reads SGHDN; CDR2 reads FVKESK. The CDR3 spans 13 residues. Written as DNA, the CDR3 is TGTGCCAGCAGCCAAGATATGGGGATGGAGCAGTTCTTC. This encodes CASSQDMGMEQFF.

Remarks on this clonotype: It may be a read error: a sequence one base away is much more abundant. The chain couples TRBV7-3 to TRBJ2-3, with TRBD2 matching over 14 bases. Germline V CDR1 and CDR2: SGHTA, FQGTGA. V was pared by 4 bases and J by 5 bases, with 2 bases of the junction left unmatched. CDR3 length equals 15 residues. CDR3 region: CASSSGTSGGDTQYF. The CDR3 DNA reads as TGTGCCAGCAGCTCCGGGACTAGCGGGGGAGATACGCAGTATTTT.

Ten or more counts support this clonotype. The chain uses TRBV5-1 and TRBJ2-7; D might be TRBD1 or TRBD2, each matching 5 bases. Between the trimmed V and J ends, which lost 3 bases and 7 bases, there was a span of 17 bases. The CDR3 has 14 amino acids. Germline assignment: CDR1 SGHRS and CDR2 YFSETQ. The CDR3 DNA follows: TGCGCCAGCAGCTCCCAACGGGACCCCGCGGAGCAGTACTTC. Protein sequence: CASSSQRDPAEQYF.

This clonotype showed up many times. The V and J genes are TRBV5-1 and TRBJ2-7, with 9 bases lining up with TRBD2. The CDR3 covers 17 residues. Trimming at V came to 2 bases and at J to 0 bases, leaving 9 bases not matched to a gene. Looked up from germline, CDR1 is SGHRS and CDR2 is YFSETQ. The CDR3 protein is CASSLWITSGSSYEQYF. The CDR3 nucleotides read TGCGCCAGCAGCTTATGGATTACTAGCGGGTCCTCCTACGAGCAGTACTTC.

The chain couples TRBV24-1 to TRBJ2-2, with 7 bases identical to TRBD2. CDR3 length: 13 amino acids. Per the germline V gene, CDR1 is KGHDR and CDR2 is SFDVKD. V lost 9 bases and J lost 2; bases outside the gene matches: 2. The CDR3 sequence is CATRGGNTGELFF. The CDR3 coding sequence is TGTGCCACCCGCGGGGGTAACACCGGGGAGCTGTTTTTT.

This clonotype was picked up many times. This chain links TRBV10-3 with TRBJ2-1; 7 bases line up with TRBD1. The CDR3 extends over 11 amino acids. With V trimmed by 5 bases and J by 10 bases, 2 bases remained unmatched. Germline CDR1 is ENHRY and CDR2 is SYGVKD. CDR3 amino acids: CAISQDREQFF. The CDR3 nucleotides read TGTGCCATCAGTCAGGACAGGGAGCAGTTCTTC.

This clonotype was detected ten times or more. The V and J genes are TRBV15 and TRBJ2-5; D perhaps matches TRBD2 (7 bases). The V and J ends lost 0 bases and 7 bases respectively, with 18 bases between them. The CDR3 is 16 residues long. Germline assignment: CDR1 LNHNV and CDR2 YYDKDF (reference sequence). The CDR3 DNA sequence: TGTGCCACCAGCAGAGAGGCGACGGGGGGCGGGGGGACCCAGTACTTC. This sequence encodes CATSREATGGGGTQYF.